A single sample is the source of the 12 T cell receptor beta chains below, sequenced in a study of T-cell reconstitution after alpha-beta-depleted transplantation in children. TCRbeta library construction was performed incorporating unique molecular identifiers. A single record per CDR3 protein comes from TCRdb applying MiXCR to the PCR reads. The data contain about 870,000 distinct CDR3 sequences, about 15% of them seen just once; the ten biggest clones take up around 4.5%. The material sequenced was PBMCs, mostly from graft donor cells, taken 360 days after TCRalphabeta/CD19-depleted stem cell transplant. The receptors here all came from a male patient aged 10 to 17 who had a stem cell transplant for acute lymphoblastic leukemia, so the T cells may come from the graft donor.

This clonotype was seen a few times. J is TRBJ2-3 and V is TRBV9; the match to TRBD2 covers 10 bases. After removal of 2 bases from V and 3 bases from J, the junction contained 3 bases not matched to a gene. This CDR3 region has 15 residues. CDR1 is SGDLS, CDR2 YYNGEE, per germline. In DNA, the CDR3 is TGTGCCAGCAGCGTTACTAGCGGGACTACAGATACGCAGTATTTT. Translating it yields CASSVTSGTTDTQYF.

The sample holds many counts of this clonotype. V is TRBV4-2 and J is TRBJ2-1; D remains unclear. This CDR3 contains 15 residues. From germline, CDR1 is LGHNA and CDR2 YNFKEQ. Between the trimmed V and J ends, which lost 2 bases and 3 bases, there was a span of 11 bases. The CDR3 loop reads CASSQITLLYNEQFF. The DNA of the CDR3 is TGTGCCAGCAGCCAAATTACCCTACTCTACAATGAGCAGTTCTTC.

The sample holds a few counts of this clonotype. V is TRBV27 and J is TRBJ2-7; maybe TRBD2 (6 bases). Trimming left V 4 bases short and J 2 bases short, with 12 bases between. Germline CDR1 is MNHEY and CDR2 is SMNVEV (reference sequence). The CDR3 is made up of 14 amino acids. The chain's CDR3 is CASSWGTFAYEQYF. CDR3 DNA sequence: TGTGCCAGCAGTTGGGGGACTTTTGCCTACGAGCAGTACTTC.

This clonotype has a handful of counts. The chain links TRBV7-9 to TRBJ1-5, with TRBD1 matching over 8 bases. The CDR3 totals 17 residues. Trimming cost V 4 bases and J 4 bases; bases outside gene matches: 12. From germline, CDR1 is SEHNR and CDR2 FQNEAQ (reference sequence). CDR3 coding DNA: TGTGCCAGCAGCTCCGGGCCCAGGGGGCCGGGGAATCAGCCCCAGCATTTT. It translates to CASSSGPRGPGNQPQHF.

The V gene is TRBV7-6, the J gene TRBJ2-7; TRBD2 might be the D (5 bases). The length of the CDR3 is 17 residues. The V and J ends lost 5 bases and 4 bases respectively, with 24 bases between them. CDR1 SGHVS and CDR2 FNYEAQ come from the germline V gene. Here the CDR3 reads CASSPSLPFGLSYEQYF. The DNA of the CDR3 is TGTGCCAGCAGCCCCTCCCTCCCCTTCGGACTTTCTTACGAGCAGTACTTC.

This clonotype turned up a few times. V is TRBV5-1 and J is TRBJ2-3, with D unresolved. In germline, CDR1 is SGHRS, CDR2 YFSETQ. The CDR3 has 13 amino acids. V lost 4 bases to trimming and J lost 0 bases, with 6 bases between them. The CDR3 here is CASSGVSTDTQYF. In DNA, the CDR3 is TGCGCCAGCAGCGGCGTGAGCACAGATACGCAGTATTTT.

This rearrangement joins TRBV7-2 to TRBJ2-7; D is possibly TRBD2 (5 bases). The germline gives CDR1 SGHTA, CDR2 FQGNSA. V lost 5 bases and J lost 2, with 19 bases in between. The CDR3 loop spans 16 amino acids. The CDR3 DNA reads TGTGCCAGCAGCATGAGAGGGAACCTGCCAGCCTACGAGCAGTACTTC. Protein product: CASSMRGNLPAYEQYF.

This clonotype has just a few counts. The chain has TRBV7-9 and TRBJ2-1; TRBD2 matches at 9 bases. The CDR3 is 16 amino acids. The junction had 10 bases not matched to a gene; V was cut back by 5 bases and J by 5 bases. Germline assignment: CDR1 SEHNR and CDR2 FQNEAQ (reference sequence). In DNA, the CDR3 is TGTGCCAGCAGCGCCCTTAGCGGGAGAAGGGACAATGAGCAGTTCTTC. Translation: CASSALSGRRDNEQFF.

The chain uses TRBV6-1 and TRBJ1-3; tentatively, D is TRBD1 (5 bases). Between the trimmed V and J ends, which lost 3 bases and 2 bases, there was a span of 14 bases. This CDR3 spans 16 amino acids. Per germline, CDR1 MNHNS and CDR2 SASEGT. CDR3 amino acids: CASSDFIGATGNTIYF. DNA for the CDR3: TGTGCCAGCAGTGATTTTATTGGGGCAACTGGAAACACCATATATTTT.

The chain is built from TRBV24-1 and TRBJ1-5; D remains ambiguous. Trimming took off 5 bases at V and 3 bases at J, with 13 bases between the two ends. Looked up from germline, CDR1 is KGHDR and CDR2 is SFDVKD. The CDR3 totals 15 residues. As DNA, the CDR3 is TGTGCCACCAGTGCCCTTAGTCGGGACAATCAGCCCCAGCATTTT. Encoded protein: CATSALSRDNQPQHF.

This clonotype came up a few times. The genes are TRBV30 and TRBJ2-7; tentatively, D is TRBD1 (6 bases). The CDR3 runs to 13 residues. CDR1 is GTSNPN and CDR2 is SVGIG in the germline V gene (reference sequence). Trimming stripped 1 base from V and 4 bases from J, with 11 bases between. CDR3 in amino acids: CAWSATQGYEQYF. CDR3 in DNA: TGTGCCTGGAGTGCCACCCAGGGGTACGAGCAGTACTTC.

V gene TRBV6-1 combines with J gene TRBJ1-1; 10 nucleotides agree with TRBD1. The CDR3 is 13 residues long. V was pared by 5 bases and J by 7 bases, with 4 bases of the junction left unmatched. From germline, CDR1 is MNHNS and CDR2 SASEGT. The CDR3 protein is CASSRGTGVEAFF. In DNA form, the CDR3 reads TGTGCCAGCAGTCGAGGGACAGGGGTTGAAGCTTTCTTT.